This T cell receptor (beta chain) stems from a study of T cells in Graves' hyperthyroidism and ophthalmopathy. This CDR3 contains 14 residues. Germline-derived CDR1 and CDR2 are DFQATT and SNEGSKA (reference sequence). V dropped 0 bases and J dropped 6; count of bases not matched to a gene: 7. Researchers took RNA transcripts and amplified the TCR beta CDR3 regions from them. Researchers ran a first-round RT-PCR on the TCR CDR3 using the HTBI primer set. TCRdb fed the multiplex PCR reads into MiXCR, producing one record per CDR3 protein. The data contain 500,000 to 600,000 distinct CDR3 sequences, under 60% of them singletons. The sample holds many counts of this clonotype.

The chain combines TRBV20-1 with TRBJ1-1; TRBD1 matches 7 bases. This TCR came from a woman between 18 and 30 years old with Graves' hyperthyroidism. The specimen sequenced was peripheral blood or thyroid tissue (not recorded which). As DNA, the CDR3 is TGCAGTGCTAGAGACGACAGGGTTATACCTGAAGCTTTCTTT. It translates to CSARDDRVIPEAFF.